This T cell receptor (beta chain) appears in the sequencing data of a study of shared clonotypes between healthy human individuals. Across the whole study: Those who served as donors were two women and a few men between the ages of 18 and 49.

Replicate PCRs were loaded with approximately 300 ng DNA from unsorted PBMC, around 30,000 T cell genomes. Methods used by the authors: There were no quality scores in the junction-only immunoSEQ sequences, so filtering differed. The method was immunoSEQ multiplex PCR; TCRdb's version includes in-frame clones alone and lacks a portion of them. V, J and clone size were drawn from that table, and D and trimming were deduced from the DNA. Here the sample spans 450,000 to 500,000 clones, 81% being singletons. From germline, CDR1 is SGHTA and CDR2 FQGNSA. The J segment lost 8 bases and the V segment lost 3 bases, leaving 16 bases of the junction unmatched. This CDR3 comprises 18 residues.

The chain carries TRBV7-2 and TRBJ2-4, with TRBD1 matching over 10 bases. This receptor was obtained from a woman in her thirties or forties in good health. Some clones in this sample may be carry-over from other donors' samples. The sequenced material came from PBMCs. The CDR3 DNA reads as TGTGCCAGCAGCTTCAACCTTGCTGCGGGACAGGGGAGATACATTCAGTACTTC. This gives the protein CASSFNLAAGQGRYIQYF.